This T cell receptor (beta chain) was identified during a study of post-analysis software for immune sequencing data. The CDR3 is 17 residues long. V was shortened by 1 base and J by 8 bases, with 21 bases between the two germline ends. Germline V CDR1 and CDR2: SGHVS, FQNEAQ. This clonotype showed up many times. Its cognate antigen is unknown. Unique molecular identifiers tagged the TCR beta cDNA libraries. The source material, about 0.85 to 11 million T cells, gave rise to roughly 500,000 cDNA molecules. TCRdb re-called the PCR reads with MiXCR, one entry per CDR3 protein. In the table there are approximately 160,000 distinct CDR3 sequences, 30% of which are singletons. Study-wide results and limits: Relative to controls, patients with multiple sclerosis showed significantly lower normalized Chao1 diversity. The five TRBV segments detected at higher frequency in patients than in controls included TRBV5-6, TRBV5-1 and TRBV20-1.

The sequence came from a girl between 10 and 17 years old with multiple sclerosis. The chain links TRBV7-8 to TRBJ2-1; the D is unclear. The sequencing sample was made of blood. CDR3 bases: TGTGCCAGCAGCTTAGGTAGGCTGCGGACCTCTCCGTATGAGCAGTTCTTC. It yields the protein CASSLGRLRTSPYEQFF.